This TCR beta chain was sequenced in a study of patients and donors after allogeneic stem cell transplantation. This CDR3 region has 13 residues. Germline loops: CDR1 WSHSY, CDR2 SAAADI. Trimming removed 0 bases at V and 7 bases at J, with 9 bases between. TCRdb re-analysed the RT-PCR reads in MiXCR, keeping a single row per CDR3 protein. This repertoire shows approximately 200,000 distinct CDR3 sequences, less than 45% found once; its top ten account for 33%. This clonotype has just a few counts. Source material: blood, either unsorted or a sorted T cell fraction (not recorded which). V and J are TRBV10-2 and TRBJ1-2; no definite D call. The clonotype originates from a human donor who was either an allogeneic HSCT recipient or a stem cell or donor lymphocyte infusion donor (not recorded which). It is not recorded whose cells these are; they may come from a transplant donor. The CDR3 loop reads CASSESYSTGYTF. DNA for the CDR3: TGCGCCAGCAGTGAGTCGTACTCTACTGGCTACACCTTC.